This is a list of T cell receptor beta chains from one sample in a study of OX40 agonist ivuxolimab in advanced cancers. Repertoires were generated with immunoSEQ multiplex PCR, while TCRdb's copy carries only in-frame clones and drops some. This table has around 68,000 clones, 80% to 90% appearing once. This specimen was CD4+ or CD8+ T cells sorted from blood, taken in a trial of the OX40 agonist ivuxolimab. The source is an adult with an advanced solid tumor such as melanoma, head and neck, liver or kidney cancer. Each CDR3 is given with its conserved first and last residue. The D gene is left open where the match is weak. For some rows the clone size is stated as once, few or many, or as a class when expanded; others skip it.

TRBV30,.,.,TRBJ1-6,17,TGTGCCTGGAGTGTATTGGGCAGGAGCTCCTATAATTCACCCCTCCACTTT,CAWSVLGRSSYNSPLHF
TRBV7-3,TRBD2,.,TRBJ2-3,15,TGTGCCAGCAGCGGGCAGCGGGGCGCCACAGATACGCAGTATTTT,CASSGQRGATDTQYF
TRBV7-9,.,.,TRBJ2-2,12,TGTGCCAGCAGCTCCAGGGCCGGGGAGCTGTTTTTT,CASSSRAGELFF
TRBV27,.,.,TRBJ1-4,15,TGTGCCAGCAGTTTGGACGGACTACGGGGTGAAAAACTGTTTTTT,CASSLDGLRGEKLFF
TRBV5-1,.,.,TRBJ2-3,16,TGCGCCAGCAGCTTGGTGGGCCGGGGTTCCACAGATACGCAGTATTTT,CASSLVGRGSTDTQYF
TRBV18,TRBD2,.,TRBJ2-5,16,TGTGCCAGCTCACCACCGTCGGGGGGGGGCCAAGAGACCCAGTACTTC,CASSPPSGGGQETQYF
TRBV28,.,.,TRBJ2-5,12,TGTGCCAGCCTACGAACTCAGGGTTCCCAGTACTTC,CASLRTQGSQYF
TRBV29-1,TRBD2,.,TRBJ2-3,15,TGCAGCGCCACCACCAGCGGGGCCCGCACAGATACGCAGTATTTT,CSATTSGARTDTQYF
TRBV5-4,.,.,TRBJ2-3,14,TGTGCCAGCAGCTTGGTTGGGGTTCCAGATACGCAGTATTTT,CASSLVGVPDTQYF
TRBV18,TRBD1,.,TRBJ1-2,15,TGTGCCAGCTCCGCGCAGGGGGCGCCAGGGTATGGCTACACCTTC,CASSAQGAPGYGYTF
TRBV25-1,TRBD2,.,TRBJ2-1,14,TGTGCCAGCACGAAAAGCGGGGGGCCCAATGAGCAGTTCTTC,CASTKSGGPNEQFF
TRBV5-1,.,few,TRBJ1-1,15,TGCGCCAGCAGCTGGGGGAGGGGGATGAACACTGAAGCTTTCTTT,CASSWGRGMNTEAFF
TRBV4-3,TRBD1,.,TRBJ1-6,17,TGCGCCAGCAGCCAGGGACCTAGGACAGGGGGCAATTCACCCCTCCACTTT,CASSQGPRTGGNSPLHF
TRBV18,TRBD1,.,TRBJ2-7,14,TGTGCCAGCTCACCCGACAGGGGGCCCTACGAGCAGTACTTC,CASSPDRGPYEQYF
TRBV5-1,TRBD1,.,TRBJ1-1,14,TGCGCCAGCAGCAGGGACAGGGGAGGCACTGAAGCTTTCTTT,CASSRDRGGTEAFF
TRBV4-2,TRBD2,.,TRBJ2-3,16,TGTGCCAGCAGCCAACGGACTAGCGGGGGAGGGGATACGCAGTATTTT,CASSQRTSGGGDTQYF
TRBV10-3,.,.,TRBJ1-1,13,TGTGCCATCAGAGCTGAGGGGGGCACTGAAGCTTTCTTT,CAIRAEGGTEAFF
TRBV6-9,TRBD1,.,TRBJ2-7,17,TGTGCCAGCAGCCCCCGAACCCGCAGGGGGCCTTCCTACGAGCAGTACTTC,CASSPRTRRGPSYEQYF
TRBV5-4,TRBD1,.,TRBJ1-2,16,TGTGCCAGCAGGGAAGGGACAGGGGGCGCTGAGTTGTCGCGCACCTTC,CASREGTGGAELSRTF
TRBV7-6,TRBD2,.,TRBJ2-3,15,TGTGCCAGCAGCCTTAGCGGGGGGCAAAGGGATACGCAGTATTTT,CASSLSGGQRDTQYF
TRBV7-2,.,.,TRBJ1-6,18,TGTGCCAGCAGCCAGCAAGGGGGGGGAAGGTCCTATAATTCACCCCTCCACTTT,CASSQQGGGRSYNSPLHF
TRBV7-9,.,.,TRBJ2-1,15,TGTGCCAGCAGCCTAGTGCGTGGCGTCGGCAATGAGCAGTTCTTC,CASSLVRGVGNEQFF
TRBV5-6,.,.,TRBJ2-2,15,TGTGCCAGCAGCTCCGGGACCCTGAACACCGGGGAGCTGTTTTTT,CASSSGTLNTGELFF
TRBV4-3,.,.,TRBJ2-1,14,TGCGCCAGCAGCCAAGATGAGTATAGGGGTGAGCAGTTCTTC,CASSQDEYRGEQFF
TRBV4-2,.,once,TRBJ2-7,13,TGTGCCAGCAGCCAAGATTACGGGGACGAGCAGTACTTC,CASSQDYGDEQYF
TRBV6-1,TRBD1,.,TRBJ1-1,13,TGTGCCAGCAGTGACAGGGGGAGGACTGAAGCTTTCTTT,CASSDRGRTEAFF
TRBV4-1,TRBD1,.,TRBJ1-2,15,TGCGCCAGCAGCCTTGACAGGGTAGCAAACTATGGCTACACCTTC,CASSLDRVANYGYTF
TRBV7-6,.,.,TRBJ1-3,15,TGTGCCAGCAGGGACCAGGACCGCTCTGGAAACACCATATATTTT,CASRDQDRSGNTIYF
TRBV27,.,.,TRBJ2-4,17,TGTGCCAGCAGTACCTGGACGGCGGCCTTGGCCAAAAACATTCAGTACTTC,CASSTWTAALAKNIQYF
TRBV27,.,few,TRBJ1-1,13,TGTGCCAGCAGTTTAGAGGGGAACACTGAAGCTTTCTTT,CASSLEGNTEAFF
TRBV10-3,.,.,TRBJ2-7,11,TGTGCCATCAGTGAGATCGGCGAGCAGTACTTC,CAISEIGEQYF
TRBV28,TRBD1,.,TRBJ1-4,15,TGTGCCAGCAGCCCCCCGACAGGGGGAAGTGAAAAACTGTTTTTT,CASSPPTGGSEKLFF
TRBV30,TRBD1,.,TRBJ1-5,15,TGTGCCTGGACCCAGGGGGGGCTGAGCAATCAGCCCCAGCATTTT,CAWTQGGLSNQPQHF
TRBV10-3,.,.,TRBJ1-5,15,TGTGCCATCAGTGAGGGACAGAGCAGCAATCAGCCCCAGCATTTT,CAISEGQSSNQPQHF
TRBV13,.,.,TRBJ1-1,13,TGTGCCAGCAGCTTATACATTAACCAGGAAGCTTTCTTT,CASSLYINQEAFF
TRBV10-1,TRBD1,.,TRBJ1-5,14,TGCGCCAGCAGTAAGGGGGCCAGCAATCAGCCCCAGCATTTT,CASSKGASNQPQHF
TRBV27,TRBD1,.,TRBJ1-1,15,TGTGCCAGCAGTCCGCGACAGGGACCGGACACTGAAGCTTTCTTT,CASSPRQGPDTEAFF
TRBV7-9,.,.,TRBJ1-1,13,TGTGCCAGCAGCTTGGGGGGAGGGACTGAAGCTTTCTTT,CASSLGGGTEAFF
TRBV11-2,.,.,TRBJ2-2,14,TGTGCCAGCAGCCCAGGTTTGAGGGCCGGGGAGCTGTTTTTT,CASSPGLRAGELFF
TRBV6-1,TRBD2,once,TRBJ2-2,15,TGTGCCAGCAGGACTAGCGGGTCGAACACCGGGGAGCTGTTTTTT,CASRTSGSNTGELFF
TRBV18,TRBD1,.,TRBJ1-1,14,TGTGCCAGCTCACCACTTACAGGGGACAATGAAGCTTTCTTT,CASSPLTGDNEAFF
TRBV5-1,.,.,TRBJ1-1,14,TGCGCCAGCAGCCTAAGAACCGCGAACACTGAAGCTTTCTTT,CASSLRTANTEAFF
TRBV30,.,.,TRBJ2-3,10,TGTGCCTGTGGCGGATATACGCAGTATTTT,CACGGYTQYF
TRBV11-2,TRBD1,few,TRBJ1-2,16,TGTGCCAGCAGCTACGCCCGCCGGGACAGGGGCTATGGCTACACCTTC,CASSYARRDRGYGYTF
TRBV11-2,.,few,TRBJ2-5,14,TGTGCCAGCAGCCCAGGGACCCTAACTCAGACCCAGTACTTC,CASSPGTLTQTQYF